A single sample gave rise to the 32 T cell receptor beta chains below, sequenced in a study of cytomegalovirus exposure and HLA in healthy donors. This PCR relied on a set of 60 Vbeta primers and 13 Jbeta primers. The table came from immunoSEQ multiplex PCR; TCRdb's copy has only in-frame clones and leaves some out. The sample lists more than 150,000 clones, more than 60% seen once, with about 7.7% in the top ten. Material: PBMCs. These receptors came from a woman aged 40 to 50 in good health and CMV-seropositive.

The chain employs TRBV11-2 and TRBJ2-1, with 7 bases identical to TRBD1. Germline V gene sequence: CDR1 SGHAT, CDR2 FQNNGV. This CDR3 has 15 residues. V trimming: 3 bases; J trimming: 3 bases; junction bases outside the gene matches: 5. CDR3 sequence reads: CASSFEGTDYNEQFF. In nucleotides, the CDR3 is TGTGCCAGCAGCTTCGAAGGGACAGACTACAATGAGCAGTTCTTC.

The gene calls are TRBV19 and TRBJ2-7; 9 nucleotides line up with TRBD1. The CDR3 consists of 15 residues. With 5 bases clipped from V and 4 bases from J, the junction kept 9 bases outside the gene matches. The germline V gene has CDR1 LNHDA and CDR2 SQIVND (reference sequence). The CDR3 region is CASSANRGLEYEQYF. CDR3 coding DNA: TGTGCCAGTAGTGCAAACAGGGGGCTGGAATACGAGCAGTACTTC.

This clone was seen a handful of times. CDR3 protein: CASSGRGLATGELFF. CDR3 DNA sequence: TGTGCCAGCAGCGGCAGGGGGCTGGCCACCGGGGAGCTGTTTTTT. The genes are TRBV7-2 and TRBJ2-2, with 8 bases fitting TRBD1. In germline, CDR1 is SGHTA, CDR2 FQGNSA. This CDR3 comprises 15 residues. The junction had 6 bases not matched to a gene; V was cut back by 5 bases and J by 4 bases.

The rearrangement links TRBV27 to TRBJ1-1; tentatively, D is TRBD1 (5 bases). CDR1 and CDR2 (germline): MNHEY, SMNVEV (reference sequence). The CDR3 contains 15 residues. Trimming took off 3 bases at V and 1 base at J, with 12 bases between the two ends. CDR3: CASSLTAQPNTEAFF. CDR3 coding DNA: TGTGCCAGCAGTTTGACAGCCCAACCGAACACTGAAGCTTTCTTT.

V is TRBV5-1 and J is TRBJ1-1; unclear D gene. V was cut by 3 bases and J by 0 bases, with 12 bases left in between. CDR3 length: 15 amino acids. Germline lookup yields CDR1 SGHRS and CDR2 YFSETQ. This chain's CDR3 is CASSSSGGMNTEAFF. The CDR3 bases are TGCGCCAGCAGCTCATCAGGCGGGATGAACACTGAAGCTTTCTTT.

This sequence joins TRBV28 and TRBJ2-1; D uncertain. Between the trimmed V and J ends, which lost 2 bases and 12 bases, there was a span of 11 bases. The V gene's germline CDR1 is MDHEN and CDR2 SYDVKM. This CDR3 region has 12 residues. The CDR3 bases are TGTGCCAGCAGTTTAGTTCTAATCGGGCAGTTCTTC. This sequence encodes CASSLVLIGQFF.

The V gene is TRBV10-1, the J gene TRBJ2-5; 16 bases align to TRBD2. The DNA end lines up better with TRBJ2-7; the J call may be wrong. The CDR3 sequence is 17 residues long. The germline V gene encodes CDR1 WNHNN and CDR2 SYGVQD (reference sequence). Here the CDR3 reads CASSSGTSGRAAYEQYF. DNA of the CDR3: TGCGCCAGCAGTTCCGGGACTAGCGGGAGGGCCGCCTACGAGCAGTACTTC.

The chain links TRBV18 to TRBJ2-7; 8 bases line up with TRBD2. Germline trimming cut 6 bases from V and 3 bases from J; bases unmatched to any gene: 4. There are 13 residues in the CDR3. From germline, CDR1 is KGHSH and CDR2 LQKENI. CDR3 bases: TGTGCCAGCTCCCCGGGGACTAGCTACGAGCAGTACTTC. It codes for CASSPGTSYEQYF.

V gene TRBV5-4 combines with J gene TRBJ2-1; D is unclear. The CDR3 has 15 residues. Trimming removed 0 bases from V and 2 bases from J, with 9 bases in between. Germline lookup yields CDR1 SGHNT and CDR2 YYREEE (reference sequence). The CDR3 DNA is TGTGCCAGCAGCTTGGGCCTAGTGGCCTACAATGAGCAGTTCTTC. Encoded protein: CASSLGLVAYNEQFF. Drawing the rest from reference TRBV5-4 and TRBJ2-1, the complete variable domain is ETGVTQSPTHLIKTRGQQVTLRCSSQSGHNTVSWYQQALGQGPQFIFQYYREEENGRGNFPPRFSGLQFPNYSSELNVNALELDDSALYLCASSLGLVAYNEQFFGPGTRLTVL.

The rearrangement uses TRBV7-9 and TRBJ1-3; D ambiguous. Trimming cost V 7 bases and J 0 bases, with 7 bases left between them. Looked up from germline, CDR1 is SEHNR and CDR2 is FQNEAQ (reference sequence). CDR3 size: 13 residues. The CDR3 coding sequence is TGTGCCAGCACGAGGGTCTCTGGAAACACCATATATTTT. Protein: CASTRVSGNTIYF.

CDR3 residues: CASSPGLTGWNEQFF. CDR3 DNA sequence: TGTGCCAGTAGCCCCGGGTTGACGGGATGGAATGAGCAGTTCTTC. The chain has TRBV19 and TRBJ2-1; D may be TRBD2 (5 bases). The V end was cut by 6 bases, the J end by 7 bases, with 19 bases between. The CDR3 totals 15 residues. Germline lookup yields CDR1 LNHDA and CDR2 SQIVND (reference sequence).

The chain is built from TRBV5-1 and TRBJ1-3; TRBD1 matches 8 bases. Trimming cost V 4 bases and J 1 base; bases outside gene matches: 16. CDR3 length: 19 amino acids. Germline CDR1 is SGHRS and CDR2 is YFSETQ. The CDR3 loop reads CASSPNRGDRSLSGNTIYF. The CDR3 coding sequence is TGCGCCAGCAGCCCAAACCGAGGGGACAGGTCGTTGTCTGGAAACACCATATATTTT.

As DNA, the CDR3 is TGTGCCAGCAGTTTAGCGGTTTTTCCCACTAATGAAAAACTGTTTTTT. Protein sequence: CASSLAVFPTNEKLFF. V and J are TRBV28 and TRBJ1-4; D gene ambiguous. The CDR3 contains 16 residues. V was shortened by 2 bases and J by 2 bases, with 12 bases between the two germline ends. The germline gives CDR1 MDHEN, CDR2 SYDVKM.

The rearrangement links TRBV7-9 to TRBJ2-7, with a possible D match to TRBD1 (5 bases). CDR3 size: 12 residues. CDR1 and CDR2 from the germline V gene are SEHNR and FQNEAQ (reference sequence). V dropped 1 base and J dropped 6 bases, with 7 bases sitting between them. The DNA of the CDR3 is TGTGCCAGCAGCTTAGATCAGGGCGAGCAGTACTTC. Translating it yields CASSLDQGEQYF.

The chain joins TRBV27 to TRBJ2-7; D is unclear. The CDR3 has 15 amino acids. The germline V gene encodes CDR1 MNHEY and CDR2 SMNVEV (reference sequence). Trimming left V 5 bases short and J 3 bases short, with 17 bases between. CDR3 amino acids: CASSQRLVPNYEQYF. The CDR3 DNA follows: TGTGCCAGCAGTCAACGATTAGTCCCGAACTACGAGCAGTACTTC.

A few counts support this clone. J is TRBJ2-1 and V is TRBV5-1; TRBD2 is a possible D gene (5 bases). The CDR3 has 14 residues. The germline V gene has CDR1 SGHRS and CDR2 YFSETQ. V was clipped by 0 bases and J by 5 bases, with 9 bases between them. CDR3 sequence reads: CASSLATRNNEQFF. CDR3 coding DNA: TGCGCCAGCAGCTTGGCAACTAGAAACAATGAGCAGTTCTTC. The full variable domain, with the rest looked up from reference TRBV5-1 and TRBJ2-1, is KAGVTQTPRYLIKTRGQQVTLSCSPISGHRSVSWYQQTPGQGLQFLFEYFSETQRNKGNFPGRFSGRQFSNSRSEMNVSTLELGDSALYLCASSLATRNNEQFFGPGTRLTVL.

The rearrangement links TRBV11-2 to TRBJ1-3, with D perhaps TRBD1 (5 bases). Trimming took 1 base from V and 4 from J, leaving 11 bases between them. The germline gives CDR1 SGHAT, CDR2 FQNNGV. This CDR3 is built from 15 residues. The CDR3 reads CASSLVPGKGNTIYF. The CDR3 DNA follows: TGTGCCAGCAGCTTAGTTCCAGGGAAGGGAAACACCATATATTTT.

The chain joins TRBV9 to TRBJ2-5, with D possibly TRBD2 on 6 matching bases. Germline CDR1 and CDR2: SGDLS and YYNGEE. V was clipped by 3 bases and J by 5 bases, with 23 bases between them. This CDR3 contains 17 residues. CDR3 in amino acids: CASSASPVGAGGETQYF. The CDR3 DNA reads TGTGCCAGCAGCGCGAGCCCTGTGGGAGCCGGAGGGGAGACCCAGTACTTC.

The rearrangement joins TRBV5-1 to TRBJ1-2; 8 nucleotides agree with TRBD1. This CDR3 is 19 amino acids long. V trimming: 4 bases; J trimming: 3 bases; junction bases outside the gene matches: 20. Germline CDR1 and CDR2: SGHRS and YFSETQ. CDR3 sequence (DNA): TGCGCCAGCAGCCTAACAGGGGGTGCTTATGATCCCCTCGACTATGGCTACACCTTC. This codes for CASSLTGGAYDPLDYGYTF.

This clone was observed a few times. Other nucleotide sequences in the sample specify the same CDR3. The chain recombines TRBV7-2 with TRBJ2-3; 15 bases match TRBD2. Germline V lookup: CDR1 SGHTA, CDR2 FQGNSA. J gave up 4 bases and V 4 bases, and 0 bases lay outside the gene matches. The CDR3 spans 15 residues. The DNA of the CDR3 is TGTGCCAGCAGCTGGACTAGCGGGAGGGCAGATACGCAGTATTTT. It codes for CASSWTSGRADTQYF.

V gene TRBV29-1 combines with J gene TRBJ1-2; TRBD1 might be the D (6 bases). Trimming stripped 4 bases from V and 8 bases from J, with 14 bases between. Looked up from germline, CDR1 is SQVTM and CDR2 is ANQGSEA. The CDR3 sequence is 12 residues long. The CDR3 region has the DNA TGCAGCGTTGTAAGGGGGATGGGGGGCTACACCTTC. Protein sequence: CSVVRGMGGYTF.

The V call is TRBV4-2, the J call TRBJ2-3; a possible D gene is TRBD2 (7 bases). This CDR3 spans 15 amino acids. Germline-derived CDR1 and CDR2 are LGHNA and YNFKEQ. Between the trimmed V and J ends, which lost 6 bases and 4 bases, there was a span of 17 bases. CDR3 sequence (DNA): TGTGCCAGCAGTCCCAGGGGAGGGAGAGCAGATACGCAGTATTTT. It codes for CASSPRGGRADTQYF.

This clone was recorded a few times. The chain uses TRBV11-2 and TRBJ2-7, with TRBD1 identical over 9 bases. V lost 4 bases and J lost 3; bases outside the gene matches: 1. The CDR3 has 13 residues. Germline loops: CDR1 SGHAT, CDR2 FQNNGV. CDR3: CASSWTGDYEQYF. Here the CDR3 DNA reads TGTGCCAGCAGCTGGACAGGGGACTACGAGCAGTACTTC.

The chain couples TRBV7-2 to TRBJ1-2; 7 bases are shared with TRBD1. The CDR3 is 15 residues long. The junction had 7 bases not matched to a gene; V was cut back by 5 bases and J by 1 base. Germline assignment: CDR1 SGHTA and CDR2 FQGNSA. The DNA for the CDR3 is TGTGCCAGCAGCCTAATGGGACAGATTAACTATGGCTACACCTTC. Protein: CASSLMGQINYGYTF.

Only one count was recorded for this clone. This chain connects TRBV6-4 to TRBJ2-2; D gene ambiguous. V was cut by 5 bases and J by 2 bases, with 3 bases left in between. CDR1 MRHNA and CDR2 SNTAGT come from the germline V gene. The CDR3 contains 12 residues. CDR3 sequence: CASSTNTGELFF. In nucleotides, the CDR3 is TGTGCCAGCAGTACAAACACCGGGGAGCTGTTTTTT.

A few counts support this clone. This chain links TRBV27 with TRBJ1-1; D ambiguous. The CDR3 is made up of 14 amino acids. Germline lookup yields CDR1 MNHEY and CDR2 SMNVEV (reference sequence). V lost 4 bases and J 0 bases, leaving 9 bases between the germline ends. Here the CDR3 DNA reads TGTGCCAGCAGTTACGGGAGCATGAACACTGAAGCTTTCTTT. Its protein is CASSYGSMNTEAFF.

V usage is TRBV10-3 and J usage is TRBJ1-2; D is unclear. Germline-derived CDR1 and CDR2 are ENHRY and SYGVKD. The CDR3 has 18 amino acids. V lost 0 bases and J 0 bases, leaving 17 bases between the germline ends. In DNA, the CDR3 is TGTGCCATCAGTGAGTCTGAGATTCTACAGAGAGCTAACTATGGCTACACCTTC. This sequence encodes CAISESEILQRANYGYTF.

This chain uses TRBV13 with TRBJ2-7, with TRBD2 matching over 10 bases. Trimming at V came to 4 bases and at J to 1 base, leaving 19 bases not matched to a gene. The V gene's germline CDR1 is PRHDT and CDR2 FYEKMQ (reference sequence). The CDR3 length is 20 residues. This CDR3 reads CASSSGGWGLAGASSYEQYF. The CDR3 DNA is TGTGCCAGCAGCTCCGGGGGGTGGGGGCTAGCGGGAGCGAGTTCCTACGAGCAGTACTTC.

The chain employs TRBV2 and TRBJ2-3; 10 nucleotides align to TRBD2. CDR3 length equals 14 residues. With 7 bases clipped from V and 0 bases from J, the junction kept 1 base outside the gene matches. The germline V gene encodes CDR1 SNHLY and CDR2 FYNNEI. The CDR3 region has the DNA TGTGCCAGCATACTAGCGGGGAGCACAGATACGCAGTATTTT. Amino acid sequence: CASILAGSTDTQYF.

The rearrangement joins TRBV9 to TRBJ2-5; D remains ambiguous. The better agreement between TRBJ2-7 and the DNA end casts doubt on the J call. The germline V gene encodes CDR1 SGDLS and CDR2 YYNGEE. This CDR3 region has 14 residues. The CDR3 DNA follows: TGTGCCAGCAGCCCTGAGCAAAAAACCTACGAGCAGTACTTC. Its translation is CASSPEQKTYEQYF.

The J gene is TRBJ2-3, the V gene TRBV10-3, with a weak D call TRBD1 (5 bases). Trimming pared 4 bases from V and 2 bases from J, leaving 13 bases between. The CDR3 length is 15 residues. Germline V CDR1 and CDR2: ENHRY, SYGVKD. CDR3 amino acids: CAISVGDPNTDTQYF. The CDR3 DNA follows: TGTGCCATCAGTGTAGGGGATCCCAACACAGATACGCAGTATTTT.

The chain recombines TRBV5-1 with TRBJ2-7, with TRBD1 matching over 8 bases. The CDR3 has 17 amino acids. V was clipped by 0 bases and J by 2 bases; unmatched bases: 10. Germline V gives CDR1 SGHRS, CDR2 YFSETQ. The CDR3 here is CASSLARQGMSAYEQYF. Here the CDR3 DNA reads TGCGCCAGCAGCTTGGCTAGACAGGGGATGTCCGCCTACGAGCAGTACTTC.